The following is a T cell receptor (beta chain) sequence with its context. This CDR3 has 15 residues. The V gene's germline CDR1 is MNHEY and CDR2 SVGAGI. The J segment lost 5 bases and the V segment lost 6 bases, leaving 6 bases of the junction unmatched. As processed by the authors: Amplification with reference gene primers provided the estimates of nucleated cell counts. The repertoire was sequenced with immunoSEQ multiplex PCR; TCRdb's copy has only in-frame clones and lacks some. The DNA gave D and trimming, while V, J and clone size come from that table. The sample lists 100,000 to 150,000 clones, 81% occurring once. The data were obtained in a study of blood T cell repertoires in COVID-19. Overall study context: Acute and convalescent COVID-19 samples came from the United States, Italy and Spain. Nucleic acid was either cDNA or gDNA, and it came from T cells, B-cell-depleted T cells, or PBMCs.

Sequencing was done on a sample of peripheral blood. This chain uses TRBV6-5 with TRBJ2-3, with TRBD2 matching over 12 bases. This TCR derives from a woman between 55 and 75 years old with active or convalescent COVID-19. The CDR3 nucleotides read TGTGCCAGCAGGGACCTAGCGGGAGGGGTAGATACGCAGTATTTT. It yields the protein CASRDLAGGVDTQYF.